This is a list of T cell receptor beta chains from one sample in a study of OX40 agonist ivuxolimab in advanced cancers. Repertoires were generated with immunoSEQ multiplex PCR, while TCRdb's copy carries only in-frame clones and drops some. Of 79,000 or so clones detected, about 90% appear once; the ten largest clones hold 1.5% to 2%. This material consisted of CD4+ or CD8+ T cells sorted from blood, taken in a trial of the OX40 agonist ivuxolimab. The source of these receptors is an adult with an advanced solid tumor such as melanoma, head and neck, liver or kidney cancer. The CDR3 runs from the conserved cysteine through the conserved F or W. A D gene is named only where the DNA matches it firmly. Clone size is not always given. Where it is, it says once, few, many or a class for expanded clones.

v_gene: TRBV28
j_gene: TRBJ2-3
abundance: .
d_gene: TRBD2
len: 15
CDR3nt: TGTGCCAGCTCCGGGACTAGCAAGATCACAGATACGCAGTATTTT
CDR3aa: CASSGTSKITDTQYF

v_gene: TRBV9
j_gene: TRBJ1-1
abundance: .
d_gene: .
len: 14
CDR3nt: TGTGCCAGCAGCGTAGTCCCCGAAGACACTGAAGCTTTCTTT
CDR3aa: CASSVVPEDTEAFF

v_gene: TRBV9
j_gene: TRBJ2-2
abundance: .
d_gene: TRBD2
len: 15
CDR3nt: TGTGCCAGCAGCCCAGCGGGAGCCTCCCGCGGGGAGCTGTTTTTT
CDR3aa: CASSPAGASRGELFF

v_gene: TRBV7-2
j_gene: TRBJ2-7
abundance: once
d_gene: TRBD2
len: 19
CDR3nt: TGTGCCAGCACCTCCCCAAGTCACCAAGCGGGAGGGAGCTCCTACGAGCAGTACTTC
CDR3aa: CASTSPSHQAGGSSYEQYF

v_gene: TRBV27
j_gene: TRBJ2-7
abundance: many
d_gene: TRBD1
len: 15
CDR3nt: TGTGCCAGCAGTTCCTGGGCCAGGGGGCCCGAGGAGCAGTACTTC
CDR3aa: CASSSWARGPEEQYF

v_gene: TRBV10-1
j_gene: TRBJ2-1
abundance: .
d_gene: .
len: 13
CDR3nt: TGCGCCAGCATGCCGGGTCCCTACAATGAGCAGTTCTTC
CDR3aa: CASMPGPYNEQFF

v_gene: TRBV13
j_gene: TRBJ2-5
abundance: .
d_gene: TRBD1
len: 14
CDR3nt: TGTGCCAGCAGTGAGGGGGCAGGGGAAGAGACCCAGTACTTC
CDR3aa: CASSEGAGEETQYF

v_gene: TRBV29-1
j_gene: TRBJ1-1
abundance: once
d_gene: TRBD1
len: 14
CDR3nt: TGCAGCGCAGGACAGGGGGCGGGTAACACTGAAGCTTTCTTT
CDR3aa: CSAGQGAGNTEAFF

v_gene: TRBV7-9
j_gene: TRBJ2-5
abundance: .
d_gene: TRBD1
len: 17
CDR3nt: TGTGCCAGCAGCTTAGTCCCAGGGGGATTGATCGGAGAGACCCAGTACTTC
CDR3aa: CASSLVPGGLIGETQYF

v_gene: TRBV19
j_gene: TRBJ2-3
abundance: .
d_gene: .
len: 14
CDR3nt: TGTGCCAGTAGTATAACGGGTCCCACAGATACGCAGTATTTT
CDR3aa: CASSITGPTDTQYF

v_gene: TRBV29-1
j_gene: TRBJ2-7
abundance: .
d_gene: .
len: 12
CDR3nt: TGCAGCGTTTCGGACGGATCCTACGAGCAGTACTTC
CDR3aa: CSVSDGSYEQYF

v_gene: TRBV7-8
j_gene: TRBJ2-7
abundance: .
d_gene: .
len: 11
CDR3nt: TGTGCCAGCAGCTTAGGGTCGGGGCAGTACTTC
CDR3aa: CASSLGSGQYF

v_gene: TRBV6-5
j_gene: TRBJ1-5
abundance: few
d_gene: .
len: 16
CDR3nt: TGTGCCAGCAGTTACTCGGGGACGGGGTCCCAATGGCCCCAGCATTTT
CDR3aa: CASSYSGTGSQWPQHF

v_gene: TRBV6-5
j_gene: TRBJ1-2
abundance: .
d_gene: .
len: 12
CDR3nt: TGTGCCAGCAGTACATATAACTATGGCTACACCTTC
CDR3aa: CASSTYNYGYTF

v_gene: TRBV7-9
j_gene: TRBJ2-1
abundance: .
d_gene: TRBD1
len: 13
CDR3nt: TGTGCCAGCAGCTTGACAGGGATCAATGAGCAGTTCTTC
CDR3aa: CASSLTGINEQFF

v_gene: TRBV28
j_gene: TRBJ1-1
abundance: .
d_gene: TRBD1
len: 15
CDR3nt: TGTGCCAGCACCTTCCTCGGGACAGTGAACACTGAAGCTTTCTTT
CDR3aa: CASTFLGTVNTEAFF

v_gene: TRBV6-6
j_gene: TRBJ2-1
abundance: .
d_gene: .
len: 12
CDR3nt: TGTGCCAGCAGTTACAAGGGGCATGAGCAGTTCTTC
CDR3aa: CASSYKGHEQFF

v_gene: TRBV19
j_gene: TRBJ1-5
abundance: .
d_gene: .
len: 12
CDR3nt: TGTGCCAGTAGTAAGATTTATCAGCCCCAGCATTTT
CDR3aa: CASSKIYQPQHF